The 10 T cell receptor beta chains listed next were all sequenced from one sample in a study of T cells after yellow fever vaccination. TCRdb reprocessed the 5' RACE reads via MiXCR and lists one record per CDR3 protein. The table includes 500,000 to 550,000 distinct CDR3 sequences, 20% to 25% detected once. This specimen was PBMCs, taken around 3 weeks after the first yellow fever vaccination. These receptors were taken from a man aged 18 to 29 who received the YFV17D yellow fever vaccine.

With regard to this clonotype: One end of the junction is discordant with germline, which a read error may explain. This rearrangement joins TRBV6-2 or TRBV6-3 to TRBJ1-5; D ambiguous. Germline assignment: CDR1 MNHEY and CDR2 SVGEGT. This CDR3 spans 12 amino acids. CDR3 DNA sequence: TGTGCCAGCACCGTAGGGCGGCAGCCCCAGAATTTT. Translating it yields CASTVGRQPQNF.

The rearrangement uses TRBV18 and TRBJ2-2; D possibly corresponds to TRBD2 (6 bases). CDR3 length: 17 amino acids. V was cut by 0 bases and J by 2 bases, with 13 bases left in between. CDR1 is KGHSH, CDR2 LQKENI, per germline. CDR3 sequence (DNA): TGTGCCAGCTCACCACCCCCGGACTACTCCAACACCGGGGAGCTGTTTTTT. It translates to CASSPPPDYSNTGELFF.

The V call is TRBV20-1, the J call TRBJ2-7; 12 nucleotides line up with TRBD2. The CDR3 extends over 16 amino acids. Germline V gene lookup returns CDR1 DFQATT and CDR2 SNEGSKA (reference sequence). V trimming: 3 bases; J trimming: 0 bases; junction bases outside the gene matches: 6. Here the CDR3 DNA reads TGCAGTGCTAGCTTGACGACTAGCGGGAGCTCCTACGAGCAGTACGTC. Translation gives CSASLTTSGSSYEQYV.

This clonotype turned up a few times. The rearrangement joins TRBV5-1 to TRBJ2-3; D might be TRBD1 (6 bases). The V end lost 4 bases, the J end lost 0 bases, and 18 bases lay between the germline ends. There are 17 residues in the CDR3. Germline assignment: CDR1 SGHRS and CDR2 YFSETQ. CDR3 coding DNA: TGCGCCAGCAGCGTGGAAGGGGGATTTTGGAGCACAGATACGCAGTATTTT. It encodes CASSVEGGFWSTDTQYF. The complete variable domain, with remaining parts taken from reference TRBV5-1 and TRBJ2-3, reads KAGVTQTPRYLIKTRGQQVTLSCSPISGHRSVSWYQQTPGQGLQFLFEYFSETQRNKGNFPGRFSGRQFSNSRSEMNVSTLELGDSALYLCASSVEGGFWSTDTQYFGPGTRLTVL.

The CDR3: CAISEVVSNQGFRSTEAFF. CDR3 in DNA: TGTGCCATCAGTGAGGTTGTGTCAAACCAAGGTTTTCGGTCCACTGAAGCTTTCTTT. This sequence joins TRBV10-3 and TRBJ1-1; D is uncertain. V shed 2 bases and J shed 4 bases, with 26 bases lying between them. Germline CDR1 ENHRY, CDR2 SYGVKD. The CDR3 extends over 19 amino acids.

This chain links TRBV4-3 with TRBJ2-5; TRBD1 matches at 8 bases. V lost 3 bases and J lost 1; bases outside the gene matches: 7. Per the germline V gene, CDR1 is LGHNA and CDR2 is YSLEER. There are 16 residues in the CDR3. CDR3 sequence: CASSHDTGTGQETQYF. Here the CDR3 DNA reads TGCGCCAGCAGCCACGATACCGGGACAGGCCAAGAGACCCAGTACTTC.

This clonotype was picked up many times. This chain links TRBV11-2 with TRBJ2-3, with D possibly being TRBD1 or TRBD2 (5 bases each). The CDR3 is 15 amino acids. V was cut by 3 bases and J by 5 bases, with 15 bases left in between. Germline V gives CDR1 SGHAT, CDR2 FQNNGV. CDR3 amino acids: CASSFTGTLEDTQYF. The CDR3 region has the DNA TGTGCCAGCAGCTTTACCGGGACGCTAGAAGATACGCAGTATTTT.

The rearrangement joins TRBV19 to TRBJ1-6; unclear D gene. The CDR3 contains 14 residues. CDR1 is LNHDA, CDR2 SQIVND, per germline (reference sequence). The V end lost 6 bases, the J end lost 9 bases, and 15 bases lay between the germline ends. CDR3 protein: CASRRSSGGSPLHF. CDR3 sequence (DNA): TGTGCCAGTAGAAGGTCCTCCGGCGGTTCACCCCTCCACTTT.

This clonotype occurred a few times. The rearrangement uses TRBV6-2 or TRBV6-3 and TRBJ2-1; D ambiguous. V was cut by 3 bases and J by 4 bases, with 16 bases left in between. Germline loops: CDR1 MNHEY, CDR2 SVGEGT. The CDR3 consists of 16 residues. The CDR3 nucleotides read TGTGCCAGCAGTTATCGGCTACCGACCATATACAATGAGCAGTTCTTC. It codes for CASSYRLPTIYNEQFF.

This clonotype was seen a few times. The V call is TRBV20-1, the J call TRBJ2-1; D unresolved. Looked up from germline, CDR1 is DFQATT and CDR2 is SNEGSKA (reference sequence). The CDR3 extends over 14 amino acids. V was pared by 1 base and J by 4 bases, with 11 bases between. CDR3 protein: CSARGGELYNEQFF. DNA of the CDR3: TGCAGTGCTAGAGGAGGAGAGCTTTACAATGAGCAGTTCTTC.